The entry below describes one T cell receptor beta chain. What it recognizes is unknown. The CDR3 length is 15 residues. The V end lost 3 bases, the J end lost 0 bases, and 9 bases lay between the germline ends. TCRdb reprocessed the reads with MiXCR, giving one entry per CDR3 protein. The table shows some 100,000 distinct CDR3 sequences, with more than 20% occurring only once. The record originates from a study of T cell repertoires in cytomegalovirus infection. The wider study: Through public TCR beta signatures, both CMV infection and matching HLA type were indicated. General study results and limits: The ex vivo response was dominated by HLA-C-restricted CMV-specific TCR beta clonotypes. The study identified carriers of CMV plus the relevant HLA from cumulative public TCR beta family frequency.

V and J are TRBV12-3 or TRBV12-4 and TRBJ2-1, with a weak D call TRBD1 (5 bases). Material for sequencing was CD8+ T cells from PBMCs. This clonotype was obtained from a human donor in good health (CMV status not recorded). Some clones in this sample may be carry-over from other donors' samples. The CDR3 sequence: CASSFGASSYNEQFF. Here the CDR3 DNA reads TGTGCCAGCAGTTTTGGGGCTAGCTCCTACAATGAGCAGTTCTTC.